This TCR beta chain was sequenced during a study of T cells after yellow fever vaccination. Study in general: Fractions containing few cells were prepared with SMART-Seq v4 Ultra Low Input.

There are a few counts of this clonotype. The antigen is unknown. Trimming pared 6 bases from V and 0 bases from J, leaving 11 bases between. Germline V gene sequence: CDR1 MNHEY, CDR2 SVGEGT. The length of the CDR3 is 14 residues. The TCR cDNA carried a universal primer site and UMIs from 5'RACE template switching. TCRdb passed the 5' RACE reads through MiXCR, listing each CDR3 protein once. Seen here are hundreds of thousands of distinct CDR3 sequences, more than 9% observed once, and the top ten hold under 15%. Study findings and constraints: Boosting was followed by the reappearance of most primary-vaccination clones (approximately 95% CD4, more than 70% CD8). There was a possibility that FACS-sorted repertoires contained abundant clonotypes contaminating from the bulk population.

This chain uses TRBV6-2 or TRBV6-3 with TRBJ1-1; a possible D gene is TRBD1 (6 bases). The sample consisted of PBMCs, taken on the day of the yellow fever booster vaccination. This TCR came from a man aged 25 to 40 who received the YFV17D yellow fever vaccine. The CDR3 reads CASRTGRMNTEAFF. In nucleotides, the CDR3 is TGTGCCAGCAGAACAGGGAGGATGAACACTGAAGCTTTCTTT.